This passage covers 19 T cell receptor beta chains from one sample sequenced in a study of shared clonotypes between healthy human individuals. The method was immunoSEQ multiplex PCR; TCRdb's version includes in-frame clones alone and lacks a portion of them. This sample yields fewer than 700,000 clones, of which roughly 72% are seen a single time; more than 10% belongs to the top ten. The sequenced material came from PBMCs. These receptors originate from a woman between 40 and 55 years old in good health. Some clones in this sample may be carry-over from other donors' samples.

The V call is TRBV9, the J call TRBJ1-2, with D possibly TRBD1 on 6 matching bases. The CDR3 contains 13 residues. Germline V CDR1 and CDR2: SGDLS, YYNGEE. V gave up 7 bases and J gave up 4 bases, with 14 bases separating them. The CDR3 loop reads CASGAGGAYGYTF. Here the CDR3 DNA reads TGTGCCAGCGGAGCGGGGGGCGCCTATGGCTACACCTTC.

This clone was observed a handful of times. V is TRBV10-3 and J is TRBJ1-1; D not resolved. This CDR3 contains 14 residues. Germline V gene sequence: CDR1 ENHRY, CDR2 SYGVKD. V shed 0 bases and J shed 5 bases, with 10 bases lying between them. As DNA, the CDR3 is TGTGCCATCAGTGAGTCCGGAGAAGTTACTGAAGCTTTCTTT. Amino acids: CAISESGEVTEAFF.

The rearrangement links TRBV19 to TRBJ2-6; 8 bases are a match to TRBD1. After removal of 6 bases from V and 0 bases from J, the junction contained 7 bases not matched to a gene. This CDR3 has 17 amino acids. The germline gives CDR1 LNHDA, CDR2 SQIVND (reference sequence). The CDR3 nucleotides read TGTGCCAGTAGAACCGGGACAGGACGCTCTGGGGCCAACGTCCTGACTTTC. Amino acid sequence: CASRTGTGRSGANVLTF.

DNA for the CDR3: TGTGCCATCAGGACCCTCCAGGAGCGCTATGGCTACACCTTC. Translating gives CAIRTLQERYGYTF. The rearrangement uses TRBV10-3 and TRBJ1-2; D gene unclear. The length of the CDR3 is 14 residues. The V end lost 6 bases, the J end lost 4 bases, and 15 bases lay between the germline ends. Per the germline V gene, CDR1 is ENHRY and CDR2 is SYGVKD.

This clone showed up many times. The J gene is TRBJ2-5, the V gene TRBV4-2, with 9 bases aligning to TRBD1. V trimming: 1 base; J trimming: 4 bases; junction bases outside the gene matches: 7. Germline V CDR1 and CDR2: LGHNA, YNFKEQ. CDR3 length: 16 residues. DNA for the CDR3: TGTGCCAGCAGCCAAGCGATGGGGACAGGGAGAGAGACCCAGTACTTC. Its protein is CASSQAMGTGRETQYF.

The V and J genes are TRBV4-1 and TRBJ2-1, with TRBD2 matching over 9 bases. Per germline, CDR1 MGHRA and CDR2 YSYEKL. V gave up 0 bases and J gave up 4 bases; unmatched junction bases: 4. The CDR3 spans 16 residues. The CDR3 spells CASSQDSAGGYNEQFF. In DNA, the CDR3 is TGCGCCAGCAGCCAAGACTCAGCGGGAGGATACAATGAGCAGTTCTTC.

CDR3 sequence: CASSLAASGSYEQYF. CDR3 coding DNA: TGTGCCAGCAGTTTAGCGGCTAGCGGGAGTTACGAGCAGTACTTC. V is TRBV27 and J is TRBJ2-7, with TRBD2 identical over 10 bases. The CDR3 is 15 amino acids. V trimming: 2 bases; J trimming: 4 bases; junction bases outside the gene matches: 5. Germline lookup yields CDR1 MNHEY and CDR2 SMNVEV (reference sequence).

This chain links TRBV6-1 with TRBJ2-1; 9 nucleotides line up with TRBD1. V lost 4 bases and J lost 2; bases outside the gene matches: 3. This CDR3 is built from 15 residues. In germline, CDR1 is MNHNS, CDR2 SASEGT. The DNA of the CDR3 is TGTGCCAGCAGTGCTGACAGGGGGGCCTACAATGAGCAGTTCTTC. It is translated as CASSADRGAYNEQFF.

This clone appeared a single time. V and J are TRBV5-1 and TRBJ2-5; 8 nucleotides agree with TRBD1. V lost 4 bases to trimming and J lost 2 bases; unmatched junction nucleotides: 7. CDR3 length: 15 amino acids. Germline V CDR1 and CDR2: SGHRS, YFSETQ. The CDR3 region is CASSPLGTGQETQYF. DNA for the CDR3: TGCGCCAGCAGCCCCCTCGGGACAGGACAAGAGACCCAGTACTTC.

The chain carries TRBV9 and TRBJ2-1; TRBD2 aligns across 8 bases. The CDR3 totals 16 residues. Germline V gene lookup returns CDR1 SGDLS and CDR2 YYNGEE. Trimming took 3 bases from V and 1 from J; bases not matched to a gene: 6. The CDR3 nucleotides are TGTGCCAGCAGCGCAAGCGGGAGTGGTTCCTACAATGAGCAGTTCTTC. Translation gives CASSASGSGSYNEQFF.

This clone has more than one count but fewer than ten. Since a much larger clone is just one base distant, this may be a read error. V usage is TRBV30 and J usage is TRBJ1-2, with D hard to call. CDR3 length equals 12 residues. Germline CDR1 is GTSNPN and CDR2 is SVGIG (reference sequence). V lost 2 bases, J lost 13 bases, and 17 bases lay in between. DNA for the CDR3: TGTGCCTGGAGTTTACCTATGGCAGGCCTCACCTTC. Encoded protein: CAWSLPMAGLTF. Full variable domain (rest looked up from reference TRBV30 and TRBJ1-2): SQTIHQWPATLVQPVGSPLSLECTVEGTSNPNLYWYRQAAGRGLQLLFYSVGIGQISSEVPQNLSASRPQDRQFILSSKKLLLSDSGFYLCAWSLPMAGLTFGSGTRLTVV.

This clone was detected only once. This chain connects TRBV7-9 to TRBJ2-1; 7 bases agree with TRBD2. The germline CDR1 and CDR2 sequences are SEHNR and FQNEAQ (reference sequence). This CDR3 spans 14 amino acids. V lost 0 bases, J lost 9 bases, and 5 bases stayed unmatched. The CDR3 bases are TGTGCCAGCAGCTTAGCCCCAGAGCGGGGTGAGCAGTTCTTC. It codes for CASSLAPERGEQFF.

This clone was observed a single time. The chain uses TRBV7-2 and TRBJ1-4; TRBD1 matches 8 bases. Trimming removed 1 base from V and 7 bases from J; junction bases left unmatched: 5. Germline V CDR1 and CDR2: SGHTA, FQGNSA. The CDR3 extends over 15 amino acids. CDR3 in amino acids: CASSLDRGQAEKLFF. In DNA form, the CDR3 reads TGTGCCAGCAGCTTAGATCGGGGACAGGCTGAAAAACTGTTTTTT.

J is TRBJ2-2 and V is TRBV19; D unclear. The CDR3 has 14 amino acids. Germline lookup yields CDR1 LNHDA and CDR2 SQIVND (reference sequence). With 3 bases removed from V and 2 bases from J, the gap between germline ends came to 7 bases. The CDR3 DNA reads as TGTGCCAGTAGTATCAACTTTAACACCGGGGAGCTGTTTTTT. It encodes CASSINFNTGELFF.

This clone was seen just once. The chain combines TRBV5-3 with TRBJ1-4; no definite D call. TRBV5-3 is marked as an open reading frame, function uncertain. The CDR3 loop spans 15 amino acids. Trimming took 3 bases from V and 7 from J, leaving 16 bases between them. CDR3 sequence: CARSSPGPSGEKLFF. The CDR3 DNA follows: TGTGCCAGAAGCTCCCCGGGTCCTTCGGGTGAAAAACTGTTTTTT.

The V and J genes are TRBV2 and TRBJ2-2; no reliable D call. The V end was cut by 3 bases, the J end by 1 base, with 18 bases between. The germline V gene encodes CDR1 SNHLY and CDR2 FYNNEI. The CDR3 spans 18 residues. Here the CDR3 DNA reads TGTGCCAGCAGTGATGGCCTTATCGGCGTATTGAACACCGGGGAGCTGTTTTTT. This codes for CASSDGLIGVLNTGELFF.

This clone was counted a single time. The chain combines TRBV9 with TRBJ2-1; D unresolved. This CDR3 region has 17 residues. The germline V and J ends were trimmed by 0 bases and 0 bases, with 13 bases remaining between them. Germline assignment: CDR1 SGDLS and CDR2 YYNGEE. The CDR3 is CASSVGGGWSSYNEQFF. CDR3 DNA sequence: TGTGCCAGCAGCGTAGGAGGTGGCTGGAGCTCCTACAATGAGCAGTTCTTC.

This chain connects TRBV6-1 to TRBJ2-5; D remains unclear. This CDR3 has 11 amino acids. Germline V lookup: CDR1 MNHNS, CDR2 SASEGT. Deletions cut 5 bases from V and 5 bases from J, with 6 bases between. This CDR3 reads CASSSVETQYF. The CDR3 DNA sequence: TGTGCCAGCAGTAGTGTGGAGACCCAGTACTTC.

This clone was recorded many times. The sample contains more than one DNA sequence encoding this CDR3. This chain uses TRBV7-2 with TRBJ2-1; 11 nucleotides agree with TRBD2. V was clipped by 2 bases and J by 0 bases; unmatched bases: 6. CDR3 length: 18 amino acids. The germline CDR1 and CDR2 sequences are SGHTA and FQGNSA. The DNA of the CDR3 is TGTGCCAGCAGCTTATGGGCCACTAGCGGGAGCTCCTACAATGAGCAGTTCTTC. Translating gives CASSLWATSGSSYNEQFF.